The 17 T cell receptor beta chains given below trace back to one sample, sequenced in a study of T cells in Graves' hyperthyroidism and ophthalmopathy. Amplified TCR beta CDR3 regions came from RNA transcripts. The TCR CDR3 was amplified in a first-round RT-PCR using the HTBI primer set. TCRdb reprocessed the multiplex PCR reads via MiXCR and lists one record per CDR3 protein. The sample carries approximately 420,000 distinct CDR3 sequences, 14% to 15% recorded once. The sequenced sample consisted of blood. These receptors were taken from a woman in her twenties or thirties with Graves' hyperthyroidism.

In this sample, this clonotype turned up a few times. The rearrangement links TRBV4-1 to TRBJ2-3; the match to TRBD2 covers 8 bases. Losses at the gene ends were 4 bases for V and 2 bases for J; bases not matched to a gene: 5. The CDR3 is 15 amino acids. Looked up from germline, CDR1 is MGHRA and CDR2 is YSYEKL. Here the CDR3 reads CASSRTGGPTDTQYF. The DNA of the CDR3 is TGCGCCAGCAGCCGGACGGGAGGGCCCACAGATACGCAGTATTTT.

This chain joins TRBV5-4 and TRBJ2-4; 7 bases agree with TRBD1. The length of the CDR3 is 13 residues. J was trimmed by 9 bases and V by 2 bases; bases with no gene match: 5. Germline loops: CDR1 SGHNT, CDR2 YYREEE (reference sequence). This CDR3 reads CASSFTGDVIQYF. The CDR3 DNA follows: TGTGCCAGCAGCTTTACAGGGGACGTCATTCAGTACTTC.

V is TRBV2 and J is TRBJ1-1; 8 bases align to TRBD1. Trimming cost V 7 bases and J 11 bases; bases outside gene matches: 15. The CDR3 totals 14 residues. Per germline, CDR1 SNHLY and CDR2 FYNNEI. The CDR3 spells CASTEDGRGLRAFF. The CDR3 DNA sequence: TGTGCCAGCACTGAGGATGGCAGGGGGCTCCGTGCTTTCTTT. The variable domain in full, with the rest retrieved from reference TRBV2 and TRBJ1-1, is EPEVTQTPSHQVTQMGQEVILRCVPISNHLYFYWYRQILGQKVEFLVSFYNNEISEKSEIFDDQFSVERPDGSNFTLKIRSTKLEDSAMYFCASTEDGRGLRAFFGQGTRLTVV.

The chain combines TRBV20-1 with TRBJ1-2; D possibly corresponds to TRBD1 (6 bases). Germline V gene lookup returns CDR1 DFQATT and CDR2 SNEGSKA (reference sequence). Deletions cut 5 bases from V and 4 bases from J, with 17 bases between. There are 14 residues in the CDR3. The CDR3 bases are TGCAGTGCTGTACAACTCTCAGGGGCCTATGGCTACACCTTC. It yields the protein CSAVQLSGAYGYTF.

This clonotype was observed at least ten times. This chain uses TRBV10-3 with TRBJ2-1; no clear D. Trimming removed 6 bases at V and 4 bases at J, with 13 bases between. The CDR3 contains 14 residues. Per the germline V gene, CDR1 is ENHRY and CDR2 is SYGVKD. The CDR3 loop is CAIRPIDGYNEQFF. The CDR3 DNA sequence: TGTGCCATCAGACCCATTGACGGATACAATGAGCAGTTCTTC.

This clonotype was recorded at least ten times. The V call is TRBV28, the J call TRBJ1-5, with D possibly matching TRBD1 (6 bases). The CDR3 is 15 amino acids. CDR1 MDHEN and CDR2 SYDVKM come from the germline V gene. V lost 5 bases and J 0 bases, leaving 11 bases between the germline ends. The CDR3 sequence is CASSTGTYSNQPQHF. CDR3 coding DNA: TGTGCCAGCAGTACCGGGACATATAGCAATCAGCCCCAGCATTTT.

This clonotype was observed a single time. Sequence at one end of the junction differs from germline and may be a read error. The chain combines TRBV5-1 with TRBJ2-2, with 10 bases matching TRBD2. The germline gives CDR1 SGHRS, CDR2 YFSETQ. CDR3 length: 16 residues. This chain's CDR3 is CASSLLAGEDTEELFF. Written as DNA, the CDR3 is TGCGCCAGCAGCTTGCTAGCGGGAGAGGACACCGAGGAGCTGTTTTTT.

The chain recombines TRBV6-1 with TRBJ2-3; the match to TRBD2 covers 7 bases. The CDR3 extends over 16 amino acids. The V gene end was trimmed by 8 bases and the J gene end by 2 bases; junction bases not matched to a gene: 13. CDR1 MNHNS and CDR2 SASEGT come from the germline V gene. Written as DNA, the CDR3 is TGTGCCAGCGGGGACTGGGCTAGCGGACCCACAGATACGCAGTATTTT. The encoded protein is CASGDWASGPTDTQYF.

This clonotype occurred a few times. A read error may produce the germline difference seen at one junction end. The V and J genes are TRBV7-2 and TRBJ2-2; 9 bases match TRBD1. There are 16 residues in the CDR3. Germline CDR1 SGHTA, CDR2 FQGNSA. The CDR3, as DNA: TGTGCCAGCAGCCCCCCGGGACAGGGAAACACCGGGGAGCCGTTTTTT. It translates to CASSPPGQGNTGEPFF. Supplemented by reference TRBV7-2 and TRBJ2-2, the full variable domain reads GAGVSQSPSNKVTEKGKDVELRCDPISGHTALYWYRQSLGQGLEFLIYFQGNSAPDKSGLPSDRFSAERTGGSVSTLTIQRTQQEDSAVYLCASSPPGQGNTGEPFFGEGSRLTVL.

Regarding this clonotype: A junction boundary mismatches the germline segment, possibly from a read error. The chain joins TRBV28 to TRBJ2-4, with 8 positions matching TRBD2. Germline V lookup: CDR1 MDHEN, CDR2 SYDVKM. The CDR3 is 17 amino acids. The CDR3 DNA is TGTGCCAGCAGTTTACTTAGCGGGACGCTAGCCGAAAACATTCAGTACTTC. Translation: CASSLLSGTLAENIQYF.

The chain has TRBV30 and TRBJ2-7, with 7 bases matching TRBD1. V gave up 4 bases and J gave up 5 bases; unmatched junction bases: 5. The CDR3 covers 12 residues. CDR1 is GTSNPN and CDR2 is SVGIG in the germline V gene (reference sequence). The CDR3 region has the DNA TGTGCCTGGACGACAGGGTTAGACGAGCAGTACTTC. It codes for CAWTTGLDEQYF.

This clonotype was seen repeatedly, ten times or more. The chain is built from TRBV7-3 and TRBJ2-1; D is unclear. The CDR3 length is 14 residues. Trimming left V 5 bases short and J 3 bases short, with 11 bases between. The germline V gene has CDR1 SGHTA and CDR2 FQGTGA. CDR3 DNA: TGTGCCAGCAGCCCTGGGATTTACTACAATGAGCAGTTCTTC. It is translated as CASSPGIYYNEQFF.

This clonotype occurred many times. This chain joins TRBV30 and TRBJ2-3; D is unresolved. The CDR3 consists of 13 residues. Germline CDR1 reads GTSNPN; CDR2 reads SVGIG (reference sequence). V was shortened by 1 base and J by 4 bases, with 9 bases between the two germline ends. The CDR3: CAWSESRPDTQYF. The CDR3 nucleotides are TGTGCCTGGAGTGAATCCCGTCCAGATACGCAGTATTTT.

A few counts support this clonotype. The chain employs TRBV7-6 and TRBJ2-5; D is possibly TRBD2 (6 bases). Germline values: CDR1 SGHVS, CDR2 FNYEAQ. The CDR3 extends over 13 amino acids. V lost 5 bases and J 5 bases, leaving 12 bases between the germline ends. Here the CDR3 DNA reads TGTGCCAGCAGCACAAGCGGGTCCGAGACCCAGTACTTC. This encodes CASSTSGSETQYF.

The table lists this clonotype with many counts. This chain uses TRBV3-1 with TRBJ2-3; 8 bases line up with TRBD2. With 0 bases clipped from V and 10 bases from J, the junction kept 9 bases outside the gene matches. The CDR3 length is 15 residues. Germline V CDR1 and CDR2: LGHDT, YNNKEL (reference sequence). CDR3 region: CASSQDGTAGGAQYF. The DNA of the CDR3 is TGTGCCAGCAGCCAAGATGGAACGGCGGGAGGAGCGCAGTATTTT.

The chain uses TRBV20-1 and TRBJ2-1; TRBD2 matches 16 bases. The length of the CDR3 is 16 residues. Per germline, CDR1 DFQATT and CDR2 SNEGSKA (reference sequence). J was trimmed by 9 bases and V by 6 bases; bases with no gene match: 11. The DNA of the CDR3 is TGCAGTGCAGCCGGGACTAGCGGGAGGGCCTTAGGTGAGCAGTTCTTC. Amino acid sequence: CSAAGTSGRALGEQFF.

Many counts were recorded for this clonotype. The V gene is TRBV11-2, the J gene TRBJ2-2; D possibly corresponds to TRBD2 (6 bases). V dropped 3 bases and J dropped 2 bases, with 13 bases sitting between them. CDR3 length: 16 residues. Germline V gives CDR1 SGHAT, CDR2 FQNNGV. DNA for the CDR3: TGTGCCAGCAGCTTTCAACCCGGGACTAACACCGGGGAGCTGTTTTTT. Its translation: CASSFQPGTNTGELFF.